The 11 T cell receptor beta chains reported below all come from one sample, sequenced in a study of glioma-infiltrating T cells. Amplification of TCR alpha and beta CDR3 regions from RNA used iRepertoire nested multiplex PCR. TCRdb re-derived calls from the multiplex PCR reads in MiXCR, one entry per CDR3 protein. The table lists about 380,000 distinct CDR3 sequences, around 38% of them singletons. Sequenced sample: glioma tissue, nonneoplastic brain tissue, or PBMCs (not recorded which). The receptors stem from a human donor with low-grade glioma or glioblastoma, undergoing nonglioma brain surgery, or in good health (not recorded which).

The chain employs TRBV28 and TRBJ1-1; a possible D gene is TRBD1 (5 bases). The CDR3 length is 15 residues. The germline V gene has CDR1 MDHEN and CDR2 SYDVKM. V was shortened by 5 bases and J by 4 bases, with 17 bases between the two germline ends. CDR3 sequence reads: CASSVGSRRGTEAFF. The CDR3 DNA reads TGTGCCAGCAGTGTTGGGTCTAGGAGGGGCACTGAAGCTTTCTTT.

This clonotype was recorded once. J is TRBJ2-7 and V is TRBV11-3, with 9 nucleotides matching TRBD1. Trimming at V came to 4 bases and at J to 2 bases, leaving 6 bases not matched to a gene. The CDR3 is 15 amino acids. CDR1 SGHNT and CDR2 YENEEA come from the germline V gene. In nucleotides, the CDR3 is TGTGCCAGCAGCTCGAAAGGGACAGGGCCCTACGAGCAGTACTTC. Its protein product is CASSSKGTGPYEQYF.

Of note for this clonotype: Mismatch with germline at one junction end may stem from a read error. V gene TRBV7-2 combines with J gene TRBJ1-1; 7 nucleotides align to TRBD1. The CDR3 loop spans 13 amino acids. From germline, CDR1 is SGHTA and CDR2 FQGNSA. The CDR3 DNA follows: TGTGCCAGCAGCTTATACAGGGGCACTGAAGCTCTCTTT. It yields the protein CASSLYRGTEALF.

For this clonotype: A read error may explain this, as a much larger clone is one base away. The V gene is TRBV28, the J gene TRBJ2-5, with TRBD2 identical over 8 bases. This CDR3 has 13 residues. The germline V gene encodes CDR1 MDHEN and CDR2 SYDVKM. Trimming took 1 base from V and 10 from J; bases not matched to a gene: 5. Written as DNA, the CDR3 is TGTGCCAGCAGTTTATTGGTGGCGGGAGGCCAGTACTTC. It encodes CASSLLVAGGQYF.

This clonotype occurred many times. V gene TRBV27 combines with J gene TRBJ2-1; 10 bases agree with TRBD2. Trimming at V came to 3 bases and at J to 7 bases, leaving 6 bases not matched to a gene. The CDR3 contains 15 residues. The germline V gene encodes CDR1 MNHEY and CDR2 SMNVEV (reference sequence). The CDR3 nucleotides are TGTGCCAGCAGTTTGTTAGCGGGAGGTTGGAATGAGCAGTTCTTC. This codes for CASSLLAGGWNEQFF.

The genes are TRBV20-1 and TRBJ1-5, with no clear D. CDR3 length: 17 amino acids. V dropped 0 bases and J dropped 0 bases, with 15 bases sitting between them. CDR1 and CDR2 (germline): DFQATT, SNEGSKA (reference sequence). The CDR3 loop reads CSARDPTLGSSNQPQHF. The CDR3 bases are TGCAGTGCTAGAGACCCCACCTTAGGAAGTAGCAATCAGCCCCAGCATTTT.

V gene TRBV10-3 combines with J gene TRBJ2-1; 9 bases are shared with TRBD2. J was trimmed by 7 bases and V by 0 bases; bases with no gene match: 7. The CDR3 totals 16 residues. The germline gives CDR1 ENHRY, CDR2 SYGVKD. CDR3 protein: CAISESLGLASNEQFF. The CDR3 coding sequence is TGTGCCATCAGTGAGTCTCTTGGACTAGCGAGTAATGAGCAGTTCTTC.

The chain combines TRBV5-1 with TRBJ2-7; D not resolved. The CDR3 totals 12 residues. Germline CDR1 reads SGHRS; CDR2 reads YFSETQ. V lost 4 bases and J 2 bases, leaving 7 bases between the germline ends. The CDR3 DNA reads TGCGCCAGCAGCCTCACAGCCTACGAGCAGTACTTC. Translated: CASSLTAYEQYF.

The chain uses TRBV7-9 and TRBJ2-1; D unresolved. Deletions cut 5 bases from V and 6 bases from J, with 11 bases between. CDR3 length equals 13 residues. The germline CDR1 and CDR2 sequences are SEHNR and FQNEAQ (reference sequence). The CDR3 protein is CASSQDRANEQFF. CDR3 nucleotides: TGTGCCAGCAGCCAAGATAGGGCCAATGAGCAGTTCTTC. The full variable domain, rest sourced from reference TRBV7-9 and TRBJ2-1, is DTGVSQNPRHKITKRGQNVTFRCDPISEHNRLYWYRQTLGQGPEFLTYFQNEAQLEKSRLLSDRFSAERPKGSFSTLEIQRTEQGDSAMYLCASSQDRANEQFFGPGTRLTVL.

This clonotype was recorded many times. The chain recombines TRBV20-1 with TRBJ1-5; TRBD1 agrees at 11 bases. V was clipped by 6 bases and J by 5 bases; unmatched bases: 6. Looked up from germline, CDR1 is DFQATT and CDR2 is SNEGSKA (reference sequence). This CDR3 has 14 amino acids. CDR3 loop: CSAIGQGAHQPQHF. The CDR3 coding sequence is TGCAGTGCGATAGGACAGGGGGCGCATCAGCCCCAGCATTTT.

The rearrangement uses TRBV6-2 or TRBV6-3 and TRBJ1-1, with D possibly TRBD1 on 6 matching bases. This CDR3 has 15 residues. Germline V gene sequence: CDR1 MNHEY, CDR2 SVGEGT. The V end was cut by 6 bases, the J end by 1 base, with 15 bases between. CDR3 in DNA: TGTGCCAGCAGCCACCTTAGGGGGAGGAACACTGAAGCTTTCTTT. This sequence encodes CASSHLRGRNTEAFF.